Listed here are 14 T cell receptor beta chains from one sample, sequenced in a study of beta chain features in type 1 diabetes (dated by TCRdb to 2017 to 2018). Study-wide findings and limitations: In all four CD4+ subsets, TCRB CDR3 length was moderately but significantly shorter in type 1 diabetes patients.

For these receptors, no antigen is known. The library was built by means of the immunoSEQ multiplex PCR assay. The entire isolated RNA was reverse transcribed using the High Capacity cDNA Reverse Transcription Kit, and thus expressed TCRB transcripts were sequenced. TCRdb obtained this table from immuneACCESS and retained in-frame rearrangements with V and J assigned. These tables miss some clones; where compared with another copy, unresolved V genes account for less than half of the shortfall, and the remainder is unexplained. This sample comprises about 53,000 clones, about 64% of them detected only once. Jointly, the top ten make up 0.29% of the sample. Specimen: stem cell memory CD4+ T cells from blood. In the paper's terms, the cell subset or site label means: stem cell-like memory CD4+ T cells. The receptors stem from a woman aged 25 to 45 with type 1 diabetes.

V and J are TRBV7-9 and TRBJ1-1, with D hard to call. The V gene's germline CDR1 is SEHNR and CDR2 FQNEAQ (reference sequence). V was cut by 2 bases and J by 10 bases, with 14 bases left in between. The length of the CDR3 is 13 residues. The CDR3 sequence is CASSLIGSVAAFF. The CDR3 coding sequence is TGTGCCAGCAGCTTAATAGGGAGTGTGGCAGCTTTCTTT.

The chain joins TRBV2 to TRBJ2-3, with D possibly TRBD2 on 6 matching bases. The germline V gene encodes CDR1 SNHLY and CDR2 FYNNEI. V dropped 8 bases and J dropped 3 bases, with 9 bases sitting between them. The CDR3 is made up of 12 amino acids. The CDR3 region is CASGGLTDTQYF. Here the CDR3 DNA reads TGTGCCAGCGGGGGGTTAACAGATACGCAGTATTTT.

The rearrangement joins TRBV7-2 to TRBJ1-1; D gene ambiguous. Germline values: CDR1 SGHTA, CDR2 FQGNSA. The CDR3 length is 14 residues. Trimming cost V 5 bases and J 0 bases, with 10 bases left between them. Here the CDR3 reads CASSARPLNTEAFF. Written as DNA, the CDR3 is TGTGCCAGCAGCGCTAGACCGTTGAACACTGAAGCTTTCTTT.

This rearrangement joins TRBV7-2 to TRBJ2-1; unclear D gene. V shed 5 bases and J shed 9 bases, with 8 bases lying between them. CDR3 size: 11 residues. In germline, CDR1 is SGHTA, CDR2 FQGNSA. The CDR3 DNA sequence: TGTGCCAGCAGCACTTACGGTGAGCAGTTCTTC. Encoded protein: CASSTYGEQFF.

The chain combines TRBV5-1 with TRBJ1-1; tentatively, D is TRBD1 (5 bases). V lost 7 bases, J lost 1 base, and 11 bases lay in between. The V gene's germline CDR1 is SGHRS and CDR2 YFSETQ. The CDR3 has 13 amino acids. The CDR3 reads CASVQDRNTEAFF. The CDR3 DNA sequence: TGCGCCAGCGTTCAAGACAGGAACACTGAAGCTTTCTTT.

The rearrangement links TRBV19 to TRBJ2-5, with 7 positions matching TRBD2. The germline gives CDR1 LNHDA, CDR2 SQIVND (reference sequence). The CDR3 is 14 residues long. V dropped 3 bases and J dropped 5; count of bases not matched to a gene: 6. CDR3 region: CASSIRREIETQYF. DNA of the CDR3: TGTGCCAGTAGTATTAGGCGGGAGATTGAGACCCAGTACTTC. Full variable domain (rest looked up from reference TRBV19 and TRBJ2-5): DGGITQSPKYLFRKEGQNVTLSCEQNLNHDAMYWYRQDPGQGLRLIYYSQIVNDFQKGDIAEGYSVSREKKESFPLTVTSAQKNPTAFYLCASSIRREIETQYFGPGTRLLVL.

This clone was detected only once. The chain employs TRBV5-1 and TRBJ2-1; 7 nucleotides match TRBD1. The CDR3 covers 14 residues. The V gene's germline CDR1 is SGHRS and CDR2 YFSETQ. J lost 6 bases, V lost 4 bases, and 7 bases had no gene match. The CDR3 sequence: CASSPGTEGNEQFF. For the CDR3, the DNA is TGCGCCAGCAGCCCCGGGACAGAAGGCAATGAGCAGTTCTTC.

This clone appeared a few times. This rearrangement joins TRBV5-1 to TRBJ2-6, with D maybe TRBD1 (5 bases). This CDR3 has 16 amino acids. Trimming shortened V by 2 bases and J by 2 bases, and 11 bases separated the two germline ends. The germline V gene has CDR1 SGHRS and CDR2 YFSETQ. CDR3 protein: CASSFIDSPGANVLTF. DNA of the CDR3: TGCGCCAGCAGCTTCATTGACAGCCCTGGGGCCAACGTCCTGACTTTC.

Here the CDR3 reads CASSEFLAGFQETQYF. DNA for the CDR3: TGTGCCAGCAGTGAATTTCTAGCGGGATTCCAAGAGACCCAGTACTTC. V is TRBV6-1 and J is TRBJ2-5; 9 positions match TRBD2. V was clipped by 2 bases and J by 1 base; unmatched bases: 5. This CDR3 comprises 16 residues. Per germline, CDR1 MNHNS and CDR2 SASEGT.

The chain combines TRBV29-1 with TRBJ2-1, with a tentative D call TRBD2 (6 bases). Germline lookup yields CDR1 SQVTM and CDR2 ANQGSEA. The CDR3 has 13 amino acids. V shed 5 bases and J shed 2 bases, with 10 bases lying between them. The CDR3 DNA reads TGCAGCGTTAGGGCGGGGACCTACAATGAGCAGTTCTTC. Translating gives CSVRAGTYNEQFF.

The chain uses TRBV5-1 and TRBJ2-5, with 8 nucleotides matching TRBD1. The length of the CDR3 is 16 residues. Germline CDR1 and CDR2: SGHRS and YFSETQ. J gave up 6 bases and V 1 base, and 11 bases lay outside the gene matches. Here the CDR3 reads CASSLNRQGAGKTQYF. The DNA of the CDR3 is TGCGCCAGCAGCTTGAATAGGCAGGGGGCAGGAAAGACCCAGTACTTC.

This clone is a singleton in its sample. The chain carries TRBV28 and TRBJ2-7, with 8 bases fitting TRBD2. J gave up 4 bases and V 3 bases, and 8 bases lay outside the gene matches. This CDR3 has 15 amino acids. The V gene's germline CDR1 is MDHEN and CDR2 SYDVKM. CDR3 bases: TGTGCCAGCAGTTTCGGGTTGTCTAGCGGGTACGAGCAGTACTTC. Translating gives CASSFGLSSGYEQYF. Drawing the rest from reference TRBV28 and TRBJ2-7, the complete variable domain is DVKVTQSSRYLVKRTGEKVFLECVQDMDHENMFWYRQDPGLGLRLIYFSYDVKMKEKGDIPEGYSVSREKKERFSLILESASTNQTSMYLCASSFGLSSGYEQYFGPGTRLTVT.

The chain uses TRBV9 and TRBJ2-7; D gene uncertain. Germline CDR1 is SGDLS and CDR2 is YYNGEE. The CDR3 spans 14 residues. The V gene lost 0 bases and the J gene lost 0 bases, with 7 bases spanning the gap. The CDR3 region is CASSVGSPSYEQYF. In nucleotides, the CDR3 is TGTGCCAGCAGCGTAGGGAGTCCCTCCTACGAGCAGTACTTC.

V and J are TRBV28 and TRBJ1-5; possibly TRBD1 for D (6 bases). Germline V gives CDR1 MDHEN, CDR2 SYDVKM. V lost 10 bases, J lost 5 bases, and 21 bases lay in between. The CDR3 covers 15 residues. In DNA form, the CDR3 reads TGTGCCATTCGACCCATACAGGGTGGCCATCAGCCCCAGCATTTT. It specifies CAIRPIQGGHQPQHF.